The clone carrying this T cell receptor beta chain was counted ten times or more. Its target is not known. The data belong to a study of beta chain features in type 1 diabetes. About the study: Age and gender were similar between patients and healthy donors, as were cell yields. The samples had more than 95 million sorted cells examined in all. Points from the study as a whole: Shortening that was moderate but significant affected the TCRB CDR3s of Type 1 diabetes patients in all four CD4+ subsets.

Expressed TCRB transcripts were sequenced because the isolated RNA had all been reverse transcribed beforehand. Assay: immunoSEQ multiplex PCR; the TCRdb copy retains only in-frame clones and omits some. The sample lists about 160,000 clones, around 8% occurring once. V lost 0 bases to trimming and J lost 13 bases, with 19 bases between them. The CDR3 has 16 residues. Once sorted, every population was more than 98% pure. This TCR was recovered from a woman in her 40s with type 1 diabetes. The chain joins TRBV23-1 to TRBJ2-6; a possible D gene is TRBD2 (5 bases). TRBV23-1 falls under the ORF class, with uncertain function. Sequenced: central memory CD4+ T cells from blood. The CDR3 coding sequence is TGCGCCAGCAGTCAATCGCCACACGGAGTGGGAGAAGTCCTGACTTTC. This codes for CASSQSPHGVGEVLTF.